What follows are 29 T cell receptor beta chains derived from one specimen sequenced in a study of blood T cell repertoires in COVID-19. Here immunoSEQ multiplex PCR was the method, and the copy in TCRdb shows in-frame clones only, minus some. The data show under 100,000 clones, over 70% seen once. Source material: peripheral blood. These receptors were taken from an elderly man with active or convalescent COVID-19.

CDR3 in DNA: TGTGCCACCAGCAGAGATCTCCCTTACCCCGGGAGACACAAGGAGGGTTACAATGAGCAGTTCTTC. Its protein is CATSRDLPYPGRHKEGYNEQFF. This sequence joins TRBV15 and TRBJ2-1; D is possibly TRBD2 (6 bases). This CDR3 spans 22 amino acids. V was shortened by 0 bases and J by 4 bases, with 31 bases between the two germline ends. Germline V CDR1 and CDR2: LNHNV, YYDKDF (reference sequence).

The chain is built from TRBV5-1 and TRBJ1-2; unclear D gene. This CDR3 has 15 amino acids. Germline V gene data show CDR1 as SGHRS and CDR2 as YFSETQ. Trimming removed 0 bases at V and 4 bases at J, with 13 bases between. As DNA, the CDR3 is TGCGCCAGCAGCTTGGCCGAGGGCAGCCCCTATGGCTACACCTTC. This codes for CASSLAEGSPYGYTF. The whole variable domain, filled in from reference TRBV5-1 and TRBJ1-2, reads KAGVTQTPRYLIKTRGQQVTLSCSPISGHRSVSWYQQTPGQGLQFLFEYFSETQRNKGNFPGRFSGRQFSNSRSEMNVSTLELGDSALYLCASSLAEGSPYGYTFGSGTRLTVV.

The V gene is TRBV2, the J gene TRBJ1-2; unclear D gene. Germline V gene data show CDR1 as SNHLY and CDR2 as FYNNEI. The CDR3 extends over 15 amino acids. V shed 2 bases and J shed 0 bases, with 10 bases lying between them. CDR3 residues: CASSEREGSNYGYTF. The DNA for the CDR3 is TGTGCCAGCAGTGAAAGGGAGGGCTCTAACTATGGCTACACCTTC.

The CDR3 DNA is TGTGCCAGCAGTCGGACAGGATCGAGCACAGATACGCAGTATTTT. It specifies CASSRTGSSTDTQYF. This chain connects TRBV6-5 to TRBJ2-3; 7 bases match TRBD1. CDR1 and CDR2 from the germline V gene are MNHEY and SVGAGI. V gave up 5 bases and J gave up 0 bases; unmatched junction bases: 5. CDR3 size: 15 residues.

The gene calls are TRBV5-1 and TRBJ2-5, with D possibly TRBD1 on 5 matching bases. Deletions cut 4 bases from V and 2 bases from J, with 18 bases between. Germline lookup yields CDR1 SGHRS and CDR2 YFSETQ. The CDR3 is made up of 16 amino acids. CDR3 protein: CASSPPTAGGQETQYF. The CDR3 nucleotides read TGCGCCAGCAGCCCACCGACAGCCGGTGGACAAGAGACCCAGTACTTC.

This chain connects TRBV18 to TRBJ2-1; D not certain. There are 16 residues in the CDR3. Germline CDR1 and CDR2: KGHSH and LQKENI. The V end was cut by 3 bases, the J end by 6 bases, with 18 bases between. The CDR3, as DNA: TGTGCCAGCTCACCCCGCGACCCCGGAGCTCCCAATGAGCAGTTCTTC. It translates to CASSPRDPGAPNEQFF.

The chain couples TRBV15 to TRBJ2-7, with 10 bases fitting TRBD1. The length of the CDR3 is 18 residues. V was clipped by 2 bases and J by 3 bases; unmatched bases: 13. Germline CDR1 LNHNV, CDR2 YYDKDF (reference sequence). The CDR3 region is CATSRKTDRGPLLYEQYF. CDR3 coding DNA: TGTGCCACCAGCAGAAAAACCGACAGGGGGCCACTTCTCTACGAGCAGTACTTC.

The gene calls are TRBV6-2 or TRBV6-3 and TRBJ2-1, with D possibly TRBD1 on 5 matching bases. CDR3 length: 16 amino acids. The V end lost 2 bases, the J end lost 1 base, and 12 bases lay between the germline ends. Germline lookup yields CDR1 MNHEY and CDR2 SVGEGT. For the CDR3, the DNA is TGTGCCAGCAGTTACGGGGCCTCCAGATCCTACAATGAGCAGTTCTTC. Its translation: CASSYGASRSYNEQFF.

The genes are TRBV27 and TRBJ1-1, with 11 positions matching TRBD1. The CDR3 length is 16 residues. The germline CDR1 and CDR2 sequences are MNHEY and SMNVEV (reference sequence). Losses at the gene ends were 5 bases for V and 3 bases for J; bases not matched to a gene: 8. This chain's CDR3 is CASSPGTGGGHTEAFF. Here the CDR3 DNA reads TGTGCCAGCAGTCCAGGGACAGGGGGTGGGCACACTGAAGCTTTCTTT.

This chain uses TRBV19 with TRBJ1-1; D may be TRBD1 (6 bases). Germline V lookup: CDR1 LNHDA, CDR2 SQIVND (reference sequence). The CDR3 runs 15 residues. V lost 9 bases and J 0 bases, leaving 17 bases between the germline ends. The CDR3 region is CASRDPGDLNTEAFF. CDR3 in DNA: TGTGCCAGCAGGGACCCAGGGGACCTGAACACTGAAGCTTTCTTT.

V gene TRBV12-5 combines with J gene TRBJ2-3; 7 bases agree with TRBD2. J was trimmed by 6 bases and V by 3 bases; bases with no gene match: 9. There are 15 residues in the CDR3. CDR1 is LGHNT and CDR2 is FRNRAP in the germline V gene. CDR3 sequence: CASGFIGGGSDTQYF. Written as DNA, the CDR3 is TGTGCTAGTGGTTTCATTGGGGGGGGGAGTGATACGCAGTATTTT.

The chain is built from TRBV3-1 (or the pseudogene TRBV3-2) and TRBJ2-3; D remains ambiguous. CDR3 length: 14 amino acids. CDR1 LGHDT and CDR2 YNNKEL come from the germline V gene (reference sequence). V was pared by 2 bases and J by 6 bases, with 12 bases between. The DNA of the CDR3 is TGTGCCAGCAGCCAAACTACCCTGAAGGATACGCAGTATTTT. Protein: CASSQTTLKDTQYF.

The CDR3 nucleotides read TGTGCCAGCAGCCAAGTTGGGACTAGCGCGATCATAGAGCAGTTCTTC. Translated: CASSQVGTSAIIEQFF. This chain links TRBV3-1 (or the pseudogene TRBV3-2) with TRBJ2-1; 10 bases line up with TRBD2. CDR1 LGHDT and CDR2 YNNKEL come from the germline V gene (reference sequence). Trimming at V came to 1 base and at J to 10 bases, leaving 10 bases not matched to a gene. The CDR3 runs to 16 residues.

The rearrangement uses TRBV21-1 and TRBJ2-7; whether TRBD2, the table's D call, matches the DNA was not checked. TRBV21-1 is recorded as a pseudogene. CDR3 size: 11 residues. The CDR3 DNA reads as TGTGCCAGCAGCCCCAGCGAAGAGCAGTACTTC. This encodes CASSPSEEQYF.

The chain couples TRBV5-6 to TRBJ2-1, with 7 bases lining up with TRBD1. The length of the CDR3 is 13 residues. Germline-derived CDR1 and CDR2 are SGHDT and YYEEEE. Trimming removed 0 bases from V and 8 bases from J; junction bases left unmatched: 2. The CDR3 DNA reads as TGTGCCAGCAGCTTGGACAGGGGTGATGAGCAGTTCTTC. Residues: CASSLDRGDEQFF.

The CDR3 region is CASRDSTYEQYF. The DNA of the CDR3 is TGCGCCAGCCGGGACAGTACCTACGAGCAGTACTTC. The chain couples TRBV5-1 to TRBJ2-7, with 7 positions matching TRBD1. The CDR3 loop spans 12 amino acids. Trimming cost V 7 bases and J 2 bases; bases outside gene matches: 3. Germline CDR1 SGHRS, CDR2 YFSETQ.

This clone was seen a handful of times. This chain connects TRBV25-1 to TRBJ1-5, with TRBD1 matching over 8 bases. Trimming cost V 5 bases and J 10 bases; bases outside gene matches: 10. Germline V lookup: CDR1 MGHDK, CDR2 SYGVNS. This CDR3 has 14 amino acids. CDR3 amino acids: CASSPGQGLGPQHF. Here the CDR3 DNA reads TGTGCCAGCAGTCCAGGACAGGGTTTAGGCCCCCAGCATTTT.

This chain uses TRBV30 with TRBJ1-6; TRBD1 agrees at 8 bases. The CDR3 has 13 residues. Trimming removed 3 bases from V and 8 bases from J; junction bases left unmatched: 3. Germline CDR1 GTSNPN, CDR2 SVGIG (reference sequence). CDR3 nucleotide sequence: TGTGCCTGGAGGGACAGGGTTGATTCACCCCTCCACTTT. As protein: CAWRDRVDSPLHF.

The chain links TRBV4-3 to TRBJ2-2; TRBD1 agrees at 10 bases. The V gene end was trimmed by 3 bases and the J gene end by 6 bases; junction bases not matched to a gene: 7. Germline-derived CDR1 and CDR2 are LGHNA and YSLEER. This CDR3 has 16 residues. CDR3 region: CASSHATGTGAGELFF. As DNA, the CDR3 is TGCGCCAGCAGCCACGCAACCGGGACAGGGGCCGGGGAGCTGTTTTTT.

V gene TRBV3-1 (or the pseudogene TRBV3-2) combines with J gene TRBJ2-3; 10 bases agree with TRBD1. The V segment lost 4 bases and the J segment 4 bases; nucleotides outside the gene matches: 2. CDR3 length: 14 amino acids. Germline V CDR1 and CDR2: LGHDT, YNNKEL (reference sequence). CDR3 in amino acids: CASSRGTGADTQYF. The CDR3 bases are TGTGCCAGCAGCCGAGGGACAGGGGCAGATACGCAGTATTTT.

The J gene is TRBJ2-2, the V gene TRBV5-1, with TRBD1 identical over 7 bases. This CDR3 spans 17 amino acids. V shed 0 bases, J shed 4 bases, and the junction held 9 bases outside the gene matches. Germline V gene lookup returns CDR1 SGHRS and CDR2 YFSETQ. The CDR3, as DNA: TGCGCCAGCAGCTTGGCCCCAGGGGGTAGTAGCACCGGGGAGCTGTTTTTT. Protein product: CASSLAPGGSSTGELFF.

The V and J genes are TRBV19 and TRBJ1-2, with D tentatively TRBD1 (6 bases). V was shortened by 5 bases and J by 4 bases, with 11 bases between the two germline ends. The germline CDR1 and CDR2 sequences are LNHDA and SQIVND (reference sequence). CDR3 length: 13 amino acids. The CDR3 loop reads CASSSARGYGYTF. The CDR3 DNA sequence: TGTGCCAGTAGTTCGGCCAGGGGCTATGGCTACACCTTC.

The chain links TRBV10-3 to TRBJ1-3, with D possibly being TRBD1 (6 bases). V was trimmed by 6 bases and J by 1 base, leaving 19 bases between them. CDR3 size: 17 residues. The germline V gene has CDR1 ENHRY and CDR2 SYGVKD. The DNA for the CDR3 is TGTGCCATCAGCCCCTTGACAGGAAAGGGGTCTGGAAACACCATATATTTT. This codes for CAISPLTGKGSGNTIYF.

The J gene is TRBJ2-2, the V gene TRBV7-2; 12 bases align to TRBD2. Germline V gene sequence: CDR1 SGHTA, CDR2 FQGNSA. There are 16 residues in the CDR3. The trim removed 2 bases at V and 5 bases at J, leaving 3 bases unmatched. CDR3: CASSLLAGGHTGELFF. Here the CDR3 DNA reads TGTGCCAGCAGCTTACTAGCGGGGGGGCATACCGGGGAGCTGTTTTTT.

The gene calls are TRBV29-1 and TRBJ1-2, with a tentative D call TRBD1 (6 bases). Germline CDR1 and CDR2: SQVTM and ANQGSEA. The CDR3 is 14 amino acids. V lost 6 bases, J lost 8 bases, and 22 bases lay in between. The CDR3 protein is CSVHTRDTLGGYTF. DNA for the CDR3: TGCAGCGTACACACCCGGGACACCCTAGGAGGCTACACCTTC.

The V and J genes are TRBV2 and TRBJ1-5; D is unresolved. The CDR3 contains 15 residues. Germline values: CDR1 SNHLY, CDR2 FYNNEI. The V end lost 4 bases, the J end lost 0 bases, and 10 bases lay between the germline ends. The CDR3 sequence is CASSAGFASNQPQHF. The CDR3 DNA is TGTGCCAGCAGTGCGGGTTTCGCTAGCAATCAGCCCCAGCATTTT.

The chain couples TRBV12-3 or TRBV12-4 to TRBJ2-1; D is ambiguous. The CDR3 has 13 amino acids. V shed 6 bases and J shed 1 base, with 7 bases lying between them. The CDR3 nucleotides are TGTGCCAGCAGCCACTGGTCCTACAATGAGCAGTTCTTC. Amino acid sequence: CASSHWSYNEQFF.

This sequence joins TRBV5-1 and TRBJ2-1; 8 nucleotides line up with TRBD1. Germline V gives CDR1 SGHRS, CDR2 YFSETQ. The CDR3 is 17 residues long. With V trimmed by 8 bases and J by 0 bases, 13 bases remained unmatched. CDR3: CASGGRGPWSSYNEQFF. Written as DNA, the CDR3 is TGCGCCAGTGGGGGCAGGGGGCCTTGGAGCTCCTACAATGAGCAGTTCTTC.

V is TRBV7-9 and J is TRBJ1-6; D is unresolved. Germline lookup yields CDR1 SEHNR and CDR2 FQNEAQ (reference sequence). The length of the CDR3 is 13 residues. V was cut by 1 base and J by 14 bases, with 12 bases left in between. CDR3 amino acids: CASSLDSGGALHF. In nucleotides, the CDR3 is TGTGCCAGCAGCTTAGACTCTGGCGGAGCCCTCCACTTT.